These 16 T cell receptor beta chains were sequenced from one sample in a study of T cells after yellow fever vaccination. TCRdb reanalysed the 5' RACE reads using MiXCR and keeps one entry per CDR3 protein. This sample carries about 170,000 distinct CDR3 sequences, 5.5% to 8% of them seen once, and the ten largest clones take 2.9%. Sample: CD4+ T cells sorted from PBMCs, taken on the day of the first yellow fever vaccination. The receptors here all came from a man aged 18 to 35 who received the YFV17D yellow fever vaccine.

The V gene is TRBV7-9, the J gene TRBJ2-5, with D hard to call. The CDR3 contains 12 residues. The germline V gene has CDR1 SEHNR and CDR2 FQNEAQ (reference sequence). Trimming took off 3 bases at V and 3 bases at J, with 5 bases between the two ends. This CDR3 is CASSFSEETQYF. Written as DNA, the CDR3 is TGTGCCAGCAGCTTCAGTGAAGAGACCCAGTACTTC.

This clonotype has a count of ten or more. The chain links TRBV6-2 or TRBV6-3 to TRBJ2-1; possible D gene TRBD2, 5 bases. Germline V lookup: CDR1 MNHEY, CDR2 SVGEGT. Trimming pared 7 bases from V and 6 bases from J, leaving 10 bases between. This CDR3 contains 12 residues. The CDR3 sequence is CASITAGNEQFF. Written as DNA, the CDR3 is TGTGCCAGCATTACCGCGGGCAATGAGCAGTTCTTC.

This clonotype appeared many times. The chain links TRBV4-3 to TRBJ2-5; tentative D call: TRBD2 (6 bases). Germline CDR1 and CDR2: LGHNA and YSLEER. V was clipped by 0 bases and J by 1 base, with 6 bases between them. This CDR3 region has 14 residues. CDR3 sequence: CASSQDGSQETQYF. The CDR3 DNA reads as TGCGCCAGCAGCCAAGACGGGAGCCAAGAGACCCAGTACTTC.

In its sample, this clonotype was seen many times. The chain is built from TRBV7-2 and TRBJ2-1; no firm D call. Germline CDR1 and CDR2: SGHTA and FQGNSA. CDR3 length equals 13 residues. Trimming removed 2 bases from V and 4 bases from J, with 6 bases in between. The CDR3 bases are TGTGCCAGCAGCTTAAACCAGTACAATGAGCAGTTCTTC. Translated, it gives CASSLNQYNEQFF.

This clonotype has a count of ten or more. This chain links TRBV10-2 with TRBJ2-3, with 8 positions matching TRBD2. With V trimmed by 9 bases and J by 2 bases, 7 bases remained unmatched. Germline V gene data show CDR1 as WSHSY and CDR2 as SAAADI. The CDR3 consists of 14 residues. The CDR3 DNA follows: TGCGCCAGTAAAGAGCGGGGGAACACAGATACGCAGTATTTT. Its translation is CASKERGNTDTQYF.

This clonotype was seen repeatedly, ten times or more. V usage is TRBV11-2 and J usage is TRBJ2-4; either TRBD1 or TRBD2 may supply D (6 bases each). The CDR3 runs 15 residues. Germline lookup yields CDR1 SGHAT and CDR2 FQNNGV. With 0 bases removed from V and 10 bases from J, the gap between germline ends came to 16 bases. This CDR3 reads CASSLDQGGLGIQYF. The CDR3 DNA sequence: TGTGCCAGCAGCTTAGATCAAGGGGGGCTAGGGATTCAGTACTTC.

At least ten counts were recorded for this clonotype. This chain joins TRBV5-1 and TRBJ2-2, with 12 nucleotides matching TRBD2. The CDR3 has 16 amino acids. Germline loops: CDR1 SGHRS, CDR2 YFSETQ. The V gene end was trimmed by 3 bases and the J gene end by 5 bases; junction bases not matched to a gene: 5. The CDR3 here is CASSYLAGGPTGELFF. The CDR3 DNA reads TGCGCCAGCAGCTACCTAGCGGGGGGGCCGACCGGGGAGCTGTTTTTT.

This clonotype was observed many times. The J gene is TRBJ1-5, the V gene TRBV19, with 8 bases lining up with TRBD1. V shed 6 bases, J shed 7 bases, and the junction held 5 bases outside the gene matches. This CDR3 is built from 13 residues. The germline gives CDR1 LNHDA, CDR2 SQIVND (reference sequence). Here the CDR3 DNA reads TGTGCCAGTAGCCAACAGGGGGGACAGCCCCAGCATTTT. This sequence encodes CASSQQGGQPQHF. Filled out from reference TRBV19 and TRBJ1-5, the complete variable domain reads DGGITQSPKYLFRKEGQNVTLSCEQNLNHDAMYWYRQDPGQGLRLIYYSQIVNDFQKGDIAEGYSVSREKKESFPLTVTSAQKNPTAFYLCASSQQGGQPQHFGDGTRLSIL.

The chain joins TRBV20-1 to TRBJ1-1; 7 bases are a match to TRBD1. From germline, CDR1 is DFQATT and CDR2 SNEGSKA (reference sequence). The CDR3 is 14 amino acids. V dropped 5 bases and J dropped 4; count of bases not matched to a gene: 10. The CDR3 nucleotides read TGCAGTGCTGTCACAGGGGCGTTGGGCACTGAAGCTTTCTTT. This encodes CSAVTGALGTEAFF.

This clonotype was counted ten times or more. V is TRBV28 and J is TRBJ2-5, with 8 positions matching TRBD2. Germline assignment: CDR1 MDHEN and CDR2 SYDVKM. The CDR3 spans 13 residues. V dropped 5 bases and J dropped 4; count of bases not matched to a gene: 3. CDR3 DNA: TGTGCCAGCAGTCCTCGGGGGGGAGAGACCCAGTACTTC. This sequence encodes CASSPRGGETQYF. Full variable domain (rest looked up from reference TRBV28 and TRBJ2-5): DVKVTQSSRYLVKRTGEKVFLECVQDMDHENMFWYRQDPGLGLRLIYFSYDVKMKEKGDIPEGYSVSREKKERFSLILESASTNQTSMYLCASSPRGGETQYFGPGTRLLVL.

The chain is built from TRBV20-1 and TRBJ2-3, with unresolved D. CDR1 and CDR2 (germline): DFQATT, SNEGSKA (reference sequence). Trimming removed 1 base at V and 4 bases at J, with 6 bases between. The CDR3 length is 12 residues. CDR3 DNA sequence: TGCAGTGCTAGAGGTGGTGCAGATACGCAGTATTTT. Protein product: CSARGGADTQYF.

This clonotype was detected a few times. The chain combines TRBV12-3 or TRBV12-4 with TRBJ2-5; D may be TRBD1 or TRBD2 (6 bases each). This CDR3 spans 15 amino acids. Trimming stripped 6 bases from V and 2 bases from J, with 16 bases between. The CDR3 is CASRHTGAVQETQYF. The DNA for the CDR3 is TGTGCCAGCAGGCACACGGGGGCAGTGCAAGAGACCCAGTACTTC.

This clonotype was seen ten or more times. The chain has TRBV15 and TRBJ2-7; weak D call: TRBD2 (5 bases). The V end lost 3 bases, the J end lost 6 bases, and 9 bases lay between the germline ends. The length of the CDR3 is 12 residues. Germline assignment: CDR1 LNHNV and CDR2 YYDKDF (reference sequence). The CDR3 here is CATSRAGGEQYF. The CDR3 nucleotides are TGTGCCACCAGCAGGGCTGGAGGCGAGCAGTACTTC. Using reference TRBV15 and TRBJ2-7 for the parts outside the CDR3, the full variable domain is DAMVIQNPRYQVTQFGKPVTLSCSQTLNHNVMYWYQQKSSQAPKLLFHYYDKDFNNEADTPDNFQSRRPNTSFCFLDIRSPGLGDTAMYLCATSRAGGEQYFGPGTRLTVT.

The sample holds a few counts of this clonotype. The chain couples TRBV4-3 to TRBJ1-2; 7 nucleotides line up with TRBD1. The CDR3 spans 14 residues. CDR1 is LGHNA and CDR2 is YSLEER in the germline V gene. V shed 0 bases and J 4 bases; nucleotides not matched to a gene: 2. CDR3 protein: CASSQDSGGYGYTF. CDR3 bases: TGCGCCAGCAGCCAAGATTCAGGGGGCTATGGCTACACCTTC.

At least ten counts were recorded for this clonotype. The CDR3 nucleotides read TGTGCCAGCAGCTTAGTGGTACAGGAGAGAGCGCAGTATTTT. This gives the protein CASSLVVQERAQYF. V is TRBV7-2 and J is TRBJ2-3; tentatively, D is TRBD1 (5 bases). V gave up 1 base and J gave up 10 bases, with 15 bases separating them. The germline CDR1 and CDR2 sequences are SGHTA and FQGNSA. The CDR3 runs to 14 residues.

This clonotype was seen at least ten times. J is TRBJ1-2 and V is TRBV12-3 or TRBV12-4; no definite D call. The germline V and J ends were trimmed by 7 bases and 1 base, with 13 bases remaining between them. The CDR3 is made up of 14 amino acids. CDR3 sequence (DNA): TGTGCCAGCACCCCACTCGGCGTTAACTATGGCTACACCTTC. Its translation is CASTPLGVNYGYTF.